Listed below are T cell receptor beta chains from one sample, sequenced in a study of shared clonotypes between healthy human individuals. The data were produced by immunoSEQ multiplex PCR, yet TCRdb's version contains in-frame clones alone and is incomplete. The sample yields around 2,100,000 clones, roughly 95% seen once. What was sequenced was naive CD8+ T cells sorted from blood. The source is a man between 18 and 29 years old in good health. Both conserved end residues are part of each CDR3. A D gene is named only where the DNA matches it firmly. A row's size may be missing; if present it is once, few, many or a size class.

J,size,V,D,DNA,CDR3
TRBJ2-7,once,TRBV19,-,TGTGCCAGTAGTATAAATCCAGACTACGAGCAGTACTTC,CASSINPDYEQYF
TRBJ2-2,-,TRBV27,TRBD2,TGTGCCAGCACTAAGCTTAGCGGGAGCCCCGGGGAGCTGTTTTTT,CASTKLSGSPGELFF
TRBJ2-1,-,TRBV6-1,-,TGTGCCAGCAGTCAATACCGGGACACCGTTGGTGAGCAGTTCTTC,CASSQYRDTVGEQFF
TRBJ1-4,-,TRBV5-6,-,TGTGCCAGCAGCTTGACAGGAGAAAAACTGTTTTTT,CASSLTGEKLFF
TRBJ2-3,-,TRBV5-1,TRBD1,TGCGCCAGCAGCAAGCAGGGCCAGGGGGCATTAGATACGCAGTATTTT,CASSKQGQGALDTQYF
TRBJ1-1,once,TRBV23-1,-,TGCGCCAGCAGCCGAATTGCCGACGGGAACACTGAAGCTTTCTTT,CASSRIADGNTEAFF
TRBJ2-2,-,TRBV2,-,TGTGCCAGCAGCGACTACGCAGGGGCGAACACCGGGGAGCTGTTTTTT,CASSDYAGANTGELFF
TRBJ1-1,-,TRBV27,-,TGTGCCAGCAGTTGGGAGGGGAACACTGAAGCTTTCTTT,CASSWEGNTEAFF
TRBJ1-1,-,TRBV15,-,TGTGCCACCAGCAGAGATCTTTCCGAAGCTTTCTTT,CATSRDLSEAFF
TRBJ1-1,-,TRBV7-9,-,TGTGCCAGCAGCTTCGACGGGGACAACACTGAAGCTTTCTTT,CASSFDGDNTEAFF
TRBJ2-1,-,TRBV6-5,TRBD1,TGTGCCAGCAGTTACTCGGCTGCGGGACAGGGGCTGTTCTTC,CASSYSAAGQGLFF
TRBJ2-7,once,TRBV4-1,-,TGCGCCAGCAGCCAACACTCGGGGATCGGGGGCAGCGAGCAGTACTTC,CASSQHSGIGGSEQYF